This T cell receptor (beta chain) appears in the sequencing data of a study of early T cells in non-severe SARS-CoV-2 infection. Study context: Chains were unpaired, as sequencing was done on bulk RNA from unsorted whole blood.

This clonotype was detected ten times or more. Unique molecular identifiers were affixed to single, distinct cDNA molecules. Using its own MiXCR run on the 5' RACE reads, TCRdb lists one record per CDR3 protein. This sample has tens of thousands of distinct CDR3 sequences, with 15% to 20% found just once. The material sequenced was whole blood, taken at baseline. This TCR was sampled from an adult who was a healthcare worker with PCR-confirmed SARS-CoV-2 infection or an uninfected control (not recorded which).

CDR3 coding DNA: TGTGCCAGCAGCGTCCAGGGGGCTCCCTCCTACAATGAGCAGTTCTTC. Residues: CASSVQGAPSYNEQFF. This chain links TRBV9 with TRBJ2-1; 8 bases map to TRBD1. Germline V lookup: CDR1 SGDLS, CDR2 YYNGEE. The CDR3 totals 16 residues. V trimming: 2 bases; J trimming: 0 bases; junction bases outside the gene matches: 4.